This T cell receptor (beta chain) was identified in a study of shared clonotypes between healthy human individuals. General observations from the study: Blood was the sole source, and tissue repertoires probably differ. Depth was large, yet rarefaction showed that sorted-subset sequencing was incomplete. Memory subsets generally showed lower estimated richness than naive subsets.

Germline V gene lookup returns CDR1 WNHNN and CDR2 SYGVQD (reference sequence). The ends were cut back, 0 bases at V and 5 bases at J, with 17 bases in the middle. This CDR3 contains 17 residues. Method: immunoSEQ multiplex PCR; TCRdb's copy keeps in-frame clones and lacks some. The data show about 2.4 million clones, 93% seen once. On this clone itself: As yet, its antigen is unknown.

Sequencing input: naive CD4+ T cells from PBMCs. Subset reported: CD45RA+ positively selected. The chain uses TRBV10-1 and TRBJ2-1; TRBD2 might be the D (6 bases). The sequence derives from a man aged 18 to 29 in good health. Some clones in this sample may be carry-over from other donors' samples. The CDR3 loop is CASSESMGLGLNNEQFF. As DNA, the CDR3 is TGCGCCAGCAGTGAGTCTATGGGACTCGGATTAAACAATGAGCAGTTCTTC.